The 22 T cell receptor beta chains presented below share a single source sample, sequenced in a study of beta chain features in type 1 diabetes. All of the isolated RNA was reverse transcribed, so expressed TCRB transcripts were sequenced. TCRdb's copy holds only in-frame clones and misses some; the assay was immunoSEQ multiplex PCR. Of about 660,000 clones in the sample, 11% to 15% were seen once. Study outcomes and limitations: All four CD4+ subsets of Type 1 diabetes patients contained TCRB CDR3s that were moderately but significantly shorter.

For these TCRs, the target antigens are not known. The sample taken for sequencing was naive CD4+ T cells from blood. All receptors derive from a young man with type 1 diabetes.

As regards this clone: The same CDR3 arises from other DNA sequences in this sample as well. The chain joins TRBV9 to TRBJ1-1; D call uncertain. From germline, CDR1 is SGDLS and CDR2 YYNGEE. V shed 0 bases and J shed 0 bases, with 6 bases lying between them. This CDR3 contains 14 residues. The CDR3 loop is CASSVAAMNTEAFF. In DNA form, the CDR3 reads TGTGCCAGCAGCGTAGCCGCTATGAACACTGAAGCTTTCTTT.

This clone has a handful of counts. The V gene is TRBV28, the J gene TRBJ2-7, with TRBD2 matching over 7 bases. Germline V gene sequence: CDR1 MDHEN, CDR2 SYDVKM. This CDR3 contains 13 residues. Trimming removed 8 bases from V and 3 bases from J; junction bases left unmatched: 7. Written as DNA, the CDR3 is TGTGCCAGCTCTAAAGCGGGAAGCTACGAGCAGTACTTC. Its translation: CASSKAGSYEQYF.

The CDR3 here is CALGLGTDTQYF. The CDR3 DNA sequence: TGTGCCCTCGGTCTAGGGACAGATACGCAGTATTTT. The chain couples TRBV30 to TRBJ2-3; D unresolved. The CDR3 covers 12 residues. Trimming pared 8 bases from V and 3 bases from J, leaving 12 bases between. Per germline, CDR1 GTSNPN and CDR2 SVGIG (reference sequence).

The V call is TRBV9, the J call TRBJ2-3, with 13 bases that match TRBD2. This CDR3 has 17 amino acids. Germline lookup yields CDR1 SGDLS and CDR2 YYNGEE. Germline trimming cut 0 bases from V and 6 bases from J; bases unmatched to any gene: 7. The CDR3 sequence: CASSVGVGTSGADTQYF. CDR3 nucleotide sequence: TGTGCCAGCAGCGTAGGAGTTGGGACTAGCGGGGCCGATACGCAGTATTTT.

This clone has more than one count but fewer than ten. V is TRBV25-1 and J is TRBJ1-2; 7 bases match TRBD1. Germline V lookup: CDR1 MGHDK, CDR2 SYGVNS. This CDR3 has 13 amino acids. V trimming: 4 bases; J trimming: 6 bases; junction bases outside the gene matches: 5. CDR3 nucleotide sequence: TGTGCCAGCAGTGTACAGGGGTTCCATGGCTACACCTTC. This sequence encodes CASSVQGFHGYTF.

The chain joins TRBV9 to TRBJ2-7, with 13 bases aligning to TRBD2. Germline trimming cut 3 bases from V and 2 bases from J; bases unmatched to any gene: 5. The germline gives CDR1 SGDLS, CDR2 YYNGEE. The CDR3 length is 16 residues. CDR3 nucleotides: TGTGCCAGCAGCGCCAAGACTAGCGGGAGGCCCTACGAGCAGTACTTC. Its protein is CASSAKTSGRPYEQYF.

V and J are TRBV27 and TRBJ1-1; 7 nucleotides match TRBD1. The J segment lost 1 base and the V segment lost 5 bases, leaving 4 bases of the junction unmatched. This CDR3 has 14 residues. Per germline, CDR1 MNHEY and CDR2 SMNVEV (reference sequence). CDR3 sequence: CASSRTGENTEAFF. The CDR3 DNA reads TGTGCCAGCAGTCGGACAGGAGAGAACACTGAAGCTTTCTTT.

A single count supports this clone. This sample includes further DNA sequences coding for the same CDR3. As DNA, the CDR3 is TGCAGCGTTGAGCAGGGACAGGCTAACAATGAGCAGTTCTTC. Its translation: CSVEQGQANNEQFF. V usage is TRBV29-1 and J usage is TRBJ2-1, with 8 positions matching TRBD1. Germline loops: CDR1 SQVTM, CDR2 ANQGSEA. The CDR3 runs to 14 residues. Trimming cost V 3 bases and J 5 bases; bases outside gene matches: 6.

This clone has only a few counts. The identical CDR3 is also encoded by other nucleotide sequences in the sample. V is TRBV30 and J is TRBJ2-2, with D maybe TRBD2 (5 bases). Germline V gene data show CDR1 as GTSNPN and CDR2 as SVGIG (reference sequence). V lost 5 bases and J lost 2, with 12 bases in between. This CDR3 contains 14 residues. This CDR3 reads CAWSVGVNTGELFF. The CDR3 region has the DNA TGTGCCTGGTCGGTGGGAGTTAACACCGGGGAGCTGTTTTTT.

In its sample, this clone was seen a few times. V and J are TRBV18 and TRBJ1-5; 8 nucleotides line up with TRBD1. CDR1 KGHSH and CDR2 LQKENI come from the germline V gene. The CDR3 totals 17 residues. V shed 3 bases, J shed 4 bases, and the junction held 11 bases outside the gene matches. For the CDR3, the DNA is TGTGCCAGCTCACCCCAGGGCACAGGGACAGGAAATCAGCCCCAGCATTTT. Translating gives CASSPQGTGTGNQPQHF.

This clone occurred a few times. As DNA, the CDR3 is TGTGCCAGCAGATATCGACAGGGCGGTCAGCCCCAGCATTTT. Residues: CASRYRQGGQPQHF. The chain links TRBV27 to TRBJ1-5, with TRBD1 identical over 7 bases. V lost 6 bases and J lost 6; bases outside the gene matches: 8. CDR1 is MNHEY and CDR2 is SMNVEV in the germline V gene (reference sequence). The CDR3 has 14 residues.

This clone occurred a few times. Additional DNA sequences in this sample encode the identical CDR3. CDR3: CASSYSGRAYGYTF. The CDR3 DNA sequence: TGTGCCAGCAGTTATTCCGGACGGGCCTATGGCTACACCTTC. The chain uses TRBV6-5 and TRBJ1-2; D ambiguous. This CDR3 is 14 amino acids long. Germline CDR1 MNHEY, CDR2 SVGAGI. The V end was cut by 3 bases, the J end by 4 bases, with 12 bases between.

The table lists this clone with a few counts. The CDR3 sequence: CASSSSGTAPDTQYF. CDR3 DNA: TGTGCCAGCAGTTCTAGCGGGACTGCTCCAGATACGCAGTATTTT. The chain is built from TRBV6-5 and TRBJ2-3; 9 bases match TRBD2. The CDR3 loop spans 15 amino acids. Losses at the gene ends were 4 bases for V and 4 bases for J; bases not matched to a gene: 6. Per the germline V gene, CDR1 is MNHEY and CDR2 is SVGAGI.

This chain joins TRBV15 and TRBJ2-7; possible D gene TRBD1, 5 bases. V lost 0 bases, J lost 0 bases, and 12 bases lay in between. The CDR3 runs to 16 residues. The germline V gene encodes CDR1 LNHNV and CDR2 YYDKDF (reference sequence). The CDR3 sequence is CATSRDQMTASYEQYF. Here the CDR3 DNA reads TGTGCCACCAGCAGAGATCAAATGACAGCCTCCTACGAGCAGTACTTC.

The chain combines TRBV28 with TRBJ1-2, with 11 bases matching TRBD1. Looked up from germline, CDR1 is MDHEN and CDR2 is SYDVKM. The V and J ends lost 5 bases and 4 bases, in that order; junction bases with no gene match: 3. The CDR3 has 14 residues. This CDR3 reads CASSLGQGVYGYTF. The CDR3 DNA reads as TGTGCCAGCAGTCTGGGACAGGGGGTCTATGGCTACACCTTC.

This clone was detected only once. V usage is TRBV6-5 and J usage is TRBJ2-7; either TRBD1 or TRBD2 may supply D (6 bases each). The CDR3 has 14 amino acids. The V end lost 5 bases, the J end lost 2 bases, and 13 bases lay between the germline ends. Germline CDR1 and CDR2: MNHEY and SVGAGI. The CDR3 loop reads CASSGWRGTYEQYF. As DNA, the CDR3 is TGTGCCAGCAGTGGGTGGAGGGGGACCTACGAGCAGTACTTC.

This clone has a handful of counts. V usage is TRBV18 and J usage is TRBJ1-4; TRBD1 aligns across 7 bases. The CDR3 covers 16 residues. V gave up 1 base and J gave up 5 bases; unmatched junction bases: 7. CDR1 KGHSH and CDR2 LQKENI come from the germline V gene. For the CDR3, the DNA is TGTGCCAGCTCACCACGCCGGACAGGCCGGAATGAAAAACTGTTTTTT. It encodes CASSPRRTGRNEKLFF.

This clone was counted a few times. V is TRBV7-2 and J is TRBJ1-2, with TRBD1 matching 7 bases. The CDR3 runs to 16 residues. The germline gives CDR1 SGHTA, CDR2 FQGNSA. J gave up 0 bases and V 2 bases, and 6 bases lay outside the gene matches. DNA for the CDR3: TGTGCCAGCAGCTTAATACAGGGGACTTCTAACTATGGCTACACCTTC. Its translation: CASSLIQGTSNYGYTF.

This clone was found once. The rearrangement joins TRBV6-5 to TRBJ2-7, with TRBD1 matching over 10 bases. The CDR3 is made up of 15 amino acids. Germline V lookup: CDR1 MNHEY, CDR2 SVGAGI. Unmatched junction bases numbered 7, after V lost 6 bases and J lost 2 bases. The CDR3 nucleotides read TGTGCCAGCAGAGGCCCGGGACAGGGGACCTACGAGCAGTACTTC. Translation gives CASRGPGQGTYEQYF.

The gene calls are TRBV27 and TRBJ2-2; D not certain. The CDR3 totals 14 residues. CDR1 is MNHEY and CDR2 is SMNVEV in the germline V gene (reference sequence). V was shortened by 5 bases and J by 5 bases, with 12 bases between the two germline ends. The CDR3 region is CASSINKATGELFF. The CDR3, as DNA: TGTGCCAGCAGTATAAACAAGGCGACCGGGGAGCTGTTTTTT.

This chain links TRBV7-2 with TRBJ1-1; D is undetermined. V dropped 5 bases and J dropped 1 base, with 11 bases sitting between them. The CDR3 loop spans 14 amino acids. Germline assignment: CDR1 SGHTA and CDR2 FQGNSA. The CDR3 region is CASSQSRANTEAFF. CDR3 DNA sequence: TGTGCCAGCAGCCAGTCTCGGGCGAACACTGAAGCTTTCTTT.

V usage is TRBV7-4 and J usage is TRBJ2-5; TRBD1 is a possible D gene (7 bases). With the DNA end fitting TRBJ2-7 better, the J assignment may be wrong. Germline V lookup: CDR1 SGHVT, CDR2 SQSDAQ. This CDR3 has 15 amino acids. CDR3 nucleotides: TGTGCCAGCAACGCTAGGCGGGACAGACCGTACGAGCAGTACTTC. It yields the protein CASNARRDRPYEQYF.